This TCR beta chain was identified in a study of shared clonotypes between healthy human individuals (dated by TCRdb to the early 2020s). Background for the entire study: The cohort comprised a couple of women and a few men aged 18 to 49 years. For each donor, CD4 naive and CD4 memory were each run on three plates, CD8 naive on two plates, and CD8 memory on one plate. To estimate repertoire size and how much clonotype sharing occurs between individuals, the study deeply sequenced the blood TCR repertoires of 5 or 6 healthy adults. To increase sequencing depth and limit assay-specific biases, different laboratories used diverse techniques to prepare libraries and sequence TCR repertoires. Leukapheresis yielded between about 0.8 and 9.5 billion PBMCs per donor. Points the paper makes about the study in general: Rarefaction of sorted-subset datasets indicated incomplete sequencing despite the large sequencing depth. Sampling was limited to blood, and TCR repertoires in tissue likely differ from TCR repertoires in blood. Pairwise subsampling indicated that sequencing depth was expected to affect the degree of clonotype sharing among donors. Naive subsets generally had larger estimated clonotype richness than memory subsets. Compared with non-shared clonotypes, the clonotypes found in all four sorted-subset donors had higher generation probabilities. When several donors were compared, the shared fraction of clonotypes was 5% to 6.5% for naive CD4, around 4% for naive CD8, more than 2% for memory CD4, and 0.35% to 0.4% for memory CD8. The genetic and exposure-history diversity represented was limited by the small number of donors.

This clone was picked up a small number of times. This clone's antigen is unknown. Base-call qualities are not available, and no considerably larger clone is one nucleotide away. Healthy HIV-negative adults with no recently reported acute infections or vaccinations were included as donors. Only Caucasian adults living in Nashville, Tennessee, USA were represented among the donors. CD4+ T cells were enriched by magnetic negative selection; naive cells were then positively selected on CD45RA, and the negative fraction formed the memory subset. After blood collection by leukapheresis, PBMCs were isolated using Ficoll-Histopaque density gradient centrifugation and then cryopreserved in the vapor phase of liquid nitrogen. Analytical flow cytometry was used to check the purity and quantity of each magnetically sorted T cell population. From each sorted fraction, genomic DNA was isolated and quantified by UV absorbance on a Nanodrop 2000c.

Using the deep immunoSEQ assay, multiplex PCR amplified TCR CDR3 regions from genomic DNA. Extracted genomic DNA from each cell subset was distributed evenly across all wells of several immunoSEQ 96-well plates, and each plate was treated as a replicate. For sorted subsets, 150 to 200 ng genomic DNA, equal to 30,000 to 35,000 T cell genomes, was loaded into each replicate PCR. Purified libraries were quantified with a Qubit 3.0 fluorometer, sized on a Bioanalyzer 2100, and re-quantified with the KAPA Library Quantification kit. A separate single-read 150-cycle Illumina NextSeq 550 flow cell was used to sequence each immunoSEQ 96-well plate. Per the original workflow: Because the immunoSEQ output held only junctional sequences and lacked quality scores, the filtering could not match the filtering applied to full-length reads. To assign V/J genes and CDR3, sequences were annotated against IMGT germline references using PyIR, a Python wrapper for IgBLAST v1.9. Reads with weak V/J assignments (E-value above 1e-6), missing CDR3, stop codons, out-of-frame junctions, or ambiguous translated residues were removed. V3J clonotypes were defined as sequences sharing the same inferred V gene, J gene, and CDR3 amino acid sequence. Percentage overlap between repertoires was calculated by dividing the number of shared unique clonotypes by the size of the smaller repertoire. RTK rarefaction, the Chao1 estimator, and Recon v2.1 estimates of unobserved clonotypes were used to assess repertoire richness. Generation probabilities for all TCRbeta clonotypes obtained by the gDNA method from a handful of donors were computed using OLGA. Imported from immuneACCESS, the table was reduced by TCRdb to in-frame sequences with V and J called. These copies leave out some clones; in studies compared against another copy, an unresolved V gene accounts for under half, and the cause of the remainder is not known. V, J and clone size derive from that table, while D and trimming were established from the DNA sequence. The sample table lists roughly 1,600,000 clones, around 98.5% of them with a count of one. Over 0.3% of the sample goes to the ten largest clones.

CDR1 and CDR2, per the germline V gene, are KGHSH and LQKENI. Trimming leaves V shorter by 1 base and J shorter by 0 bases, with the junction holding 2 bases beyond the gene matches. Counted from cysteine to phenylalanine, this CDR3 has 16 amino acids. Only CDR3 DNA remains: 48 bases, in frame from the first base. The V gene is TRBV18 and the J gene is TRBJ2-3, and 9 bases in between align with TRBD2. The sample taken for sequencing was naive CD4+ T cells sorted from blood. The label giving this sample's cell subset or site can be read as: CD45RA+ positively selected. This TCR derives from a man younger than 40 in good health. In nucleotide form, the sequence is TGTGCCAGCTCACCACTAGCGGGAGACAGCACAGATACGCAGTATTTT. Its translation reads: CASSPLAGDSTDTQYF. Reference TRBV18 and TRBJ2-3 genes cover what lies past the CDR3, so the full variable domain is NAGVMQNPRHLVRRRGQEARLRCSPMKGHSHVYWYRQLPEEGLKFMVYLQKENIIDESGMPKERFSAEFPKEGPSILRIQQVVRGDSAAYFCASSPLAGDSTDTQYFGPGTRLTVL.